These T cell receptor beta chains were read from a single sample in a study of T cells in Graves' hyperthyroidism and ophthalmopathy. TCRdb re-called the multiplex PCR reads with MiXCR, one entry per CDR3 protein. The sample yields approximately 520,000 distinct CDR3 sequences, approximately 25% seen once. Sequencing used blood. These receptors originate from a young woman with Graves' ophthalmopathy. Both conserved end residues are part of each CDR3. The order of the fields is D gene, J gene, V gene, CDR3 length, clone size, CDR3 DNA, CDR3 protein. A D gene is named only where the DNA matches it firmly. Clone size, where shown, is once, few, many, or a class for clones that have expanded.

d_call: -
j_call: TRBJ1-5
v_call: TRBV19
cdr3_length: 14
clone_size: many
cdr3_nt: TGTGCCAGTAGGGACGACACATCTAATCAGCCCCAGCATTTT
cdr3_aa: CASRDDTSNQPQHF

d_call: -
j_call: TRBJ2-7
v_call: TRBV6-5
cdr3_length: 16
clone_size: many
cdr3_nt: TGTGCCAGCAGTTACTCGATGGGAATAAGGGGCTACGAGCAGTACTTC
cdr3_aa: CASSYSMGIRGYEQYF

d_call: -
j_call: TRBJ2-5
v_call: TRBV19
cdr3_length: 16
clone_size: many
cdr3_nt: TGTGCCAGTAGCTGGGGGGCGGGGGCCGGGGAAGAGACCCAGTACTTC
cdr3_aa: CASSWGAGAGEETQYF

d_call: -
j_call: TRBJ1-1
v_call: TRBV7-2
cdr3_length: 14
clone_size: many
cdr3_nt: TGTGCCAGCAGCCCTTTAGGATTGAACACTGAAGCTTTCTTT
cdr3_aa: CASSPLGLNTEAFF

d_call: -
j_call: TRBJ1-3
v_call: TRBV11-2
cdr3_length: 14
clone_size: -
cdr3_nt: TGTGCCAGCAGCTTAGCGACGCACGGGGGCACCATATATTTT
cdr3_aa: CASSLATHGGTIYF

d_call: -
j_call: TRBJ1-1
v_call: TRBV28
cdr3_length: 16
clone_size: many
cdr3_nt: TGTGCCAGCAGTCTAATCAGCACAGCGGGGAACACTGAAGCTTTCTTT
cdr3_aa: CASSLISTAGNTEAFF

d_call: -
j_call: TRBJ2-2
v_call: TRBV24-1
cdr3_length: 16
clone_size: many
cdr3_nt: TGTGCCACCAGTGGTCACGCCGCTTCGAACACCGGGGAGCTGTTTTTT
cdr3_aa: CATSGHAASNTGELFF

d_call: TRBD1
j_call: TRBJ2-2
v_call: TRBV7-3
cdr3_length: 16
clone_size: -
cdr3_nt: TGTGCCAGCAGCGCAGCCGGGACAGGGGATATCGGGGAGCTGTTTTTT
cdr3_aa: CASSAAGTGDIGELFF

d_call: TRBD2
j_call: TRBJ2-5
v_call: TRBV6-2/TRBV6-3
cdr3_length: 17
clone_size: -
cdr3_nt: TGTGCCAGCAGTTACTCGCGGCTGGTAGCGGGGGTGGAGACCCAGTACTTC
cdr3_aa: CASSYSRLVAGVETQYF

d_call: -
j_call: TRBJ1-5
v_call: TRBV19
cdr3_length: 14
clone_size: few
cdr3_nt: TGTGCCAGTAGTATAAACAGCCCCAATCAGCCCCAGCATTTT
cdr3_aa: CASSINSPNQPQHF

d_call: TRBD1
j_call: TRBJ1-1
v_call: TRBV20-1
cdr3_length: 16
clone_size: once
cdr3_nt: TGCAGTGCTAGGTTGGTCGGGACAGTCATGAACACTGAAGCTTGCTTT
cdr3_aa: CSARLVGTVMNTEACF

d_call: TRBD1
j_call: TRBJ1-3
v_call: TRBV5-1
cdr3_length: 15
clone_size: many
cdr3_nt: TGCGCCAGCAGCTTGGACCGGGACAGGGGAAACACCATATATTTT
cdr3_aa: CASSLDRDRGNTIYF

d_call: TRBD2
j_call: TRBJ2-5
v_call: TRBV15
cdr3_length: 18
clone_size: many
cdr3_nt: TGTGCCACCAGCAGACGGAGCCTAGCGGGGGGGCTTGTAGAGACCCAGTACTTC
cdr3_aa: CATSRRSLAGGLVETQYF